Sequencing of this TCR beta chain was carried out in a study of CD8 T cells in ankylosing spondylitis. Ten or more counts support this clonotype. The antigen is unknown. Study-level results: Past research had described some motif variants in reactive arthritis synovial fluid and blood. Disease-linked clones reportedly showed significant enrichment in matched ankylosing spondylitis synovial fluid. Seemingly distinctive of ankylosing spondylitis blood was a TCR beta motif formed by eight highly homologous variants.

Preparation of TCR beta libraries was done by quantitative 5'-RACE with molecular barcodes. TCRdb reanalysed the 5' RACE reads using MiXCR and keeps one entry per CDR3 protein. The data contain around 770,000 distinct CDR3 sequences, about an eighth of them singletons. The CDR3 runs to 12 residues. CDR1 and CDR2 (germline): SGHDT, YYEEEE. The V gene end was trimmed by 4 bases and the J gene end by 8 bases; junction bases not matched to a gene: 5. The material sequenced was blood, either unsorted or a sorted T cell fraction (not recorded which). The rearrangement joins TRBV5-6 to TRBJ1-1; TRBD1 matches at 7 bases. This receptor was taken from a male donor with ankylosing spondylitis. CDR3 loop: CASSDRAWEAFF. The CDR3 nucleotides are TGTGCCAGCAGCGACAGGGCGTGGGAAGCTTTCTTT. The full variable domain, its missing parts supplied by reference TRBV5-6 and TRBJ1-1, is DAGVTQSPTHLIKTRGQQVTLRCSPKSGHDTVSWYQQALGQGPQFIFQYYEEEERQRGNFPDRFSGHQFPNYSSELNVNALLLGDSALYLCASSDRAWEAFFGQGTRLTVV.